This T cell receptor beta chain came from a study of blood T cell repertoires in COVID-19. Study-wide context: COVID-19 samples from acute and convalescent phases originated in the United States, Italy and Spain. Sources were T cells, B-cell-depleted T cells, or PBMCs; the material itself was cDNA or gDNA.

In the study's own analysis: Amplification of reference gene primers provided the estimated nucleated cell counts. Repertoires were generated with immunoSEQ multiplex PCR, while TCRdb's copy carries only in-frame clones and drops some. The V and J calls and the clone size are those of that table, but D and trimming were determined from the DNA. The sample contains a few hundred thousand clones, about 89% of which appear only once. Germline values: CDR1 SNHLY, CDR2 FYNNEI. The germline V and J ends were trimmed by 5 bases and 5 bases, with 6 bases remaining between them. This CDR3 is 11 amino acids long. Recruits, aged roughly 18 to 90 years, lived in approximately 26 US areas.

This clonotype originated in a woman in her thirties or forties who had recovered from COVID-19. The chain carries TRBV2 and TRBJ1-1, with D unresolved. The sample taken for sequencing was PBMCs or T cells enriched from blood (not recorded which). CDR3 coding DNA: TGTGCCAGCAGTCCCGGGACTGAAGCTTTCTTT. It encodes CASSPGTEAFF.